One sample yielded the 8 T cell receptor beta chains listed below, sequenced in a study of blood T cell repertoires in COVID-19. Clones were read by immunoSEQ multiplex PCR, and TCRdb kept only the in-frame ones, dropping some. Of around 300,000 clones listed, about 87% were seen once; the top ten hold approximately 1.6%. The sequencing sample was made of peripheral blood. These receptors came from a woman aged 25 to 45 with COVID-19, enrolled during active disease.

This sequence joins TRBV7-9 and TRBJ2-5, with D maybe TRBD2 (6 bases). The CDR3 is made up of 17 amino acids. V was shortened by 4 bases and J by 4 bases, with 22 bases between the two germline ends. Germline-derived CDR1 and CDR2 are SEHNR and FQNEAQ (reference sequence). As DNA, the CDR3 is TGTGCCAGCAGCTCTAGTCGGGACTCCCACGTCGGAGAGACCCAGTACTTC. The encoded protein is CASSSSRDSHVGETQYF.

The chain combines TRBV24-1 with TRBJ2-5, with a possible D match to TRBD1 (5 bases). V was clipped by 3 bases and J by 1 base, with 14 bases between them. The CDR3 is 16 amino acids. Germline V gene sequence: CDR1 KGHDR, CDR2 SFDVKD. CDR3 amino acids: CATSDPQGNRQETQYF. CDR3 in DNA: TGTGCCACCAGTGATCCCCAGGGAAACCGCCAAGAGACCCAGTACTTC.

The chain has TRBV27 and TRBJ2-1, with TRBD2 as a possible D gene (5 bases). The CDR3 totals 16 residues. The V end was cut by 4 bases, the J end by 0 bases, with 13 bases between. Germline V gives CDR1 MNHEY, CDR2 SMNVEV (reference sequence). CDR3 DNA: TGTGCCAGCAGTTCCGGACTTGCGAGCTCCTACAATGAGCAGTTCTTC. This sequence encodes CASSSGLASSYNEQFF.

CDR3 coding DNA: TGTGCCAGCAGCAAAGTGAAGCCGACAACGAACACCGGGGAGCTGTTTTTT. This sequence encodes CASSKVKPTTNTGELFF. This chain links TRBV21-1 with TRBJ2-2; TRBD1, as called in the table, went unchecked against the DNA. TRBV21-1 is shown as a pseudogene. The CDR3 is 17 residues long.

The rearrangement joins TRBV7-9 to TRBJ1-6; 9 bases map to TRBD1. Germline loops: CDR1 SEHNR, CDR2 FQNEAQ (reference sequence). The CDR3 loop spans 16 amino acids. V shed 5 bases, J shed 6 bases, and the junction held 8 bases outside the gene matches. In nucleotides, the CDR3 is TGTGCCAGCAGCGGCCGGGACAGGGTTTTTAATTCACCCCTCCACTTT. Its translation: CASSGRDRVFNSPLHF.

The chain joins TRBV7-2 to TRBJ1-2; 8 bases agree with TRBD1. Germline loops: CDR1 SGHTA, CDR2 FQGNSA. CDR3 length: 15 amino acids. The trim removed 1 base at V and 3 bases at J, leaving 4 bases unmatched. CDR3 nucleotide sequence: TGTGCCAGCAGCTTAGTGGCGACAGGGGACTATGGCTACACCTTC. Its translation: CASSLVATGDYGYTF.

The rearrangement links TRBV7-2 to TRBJ2-3; tentative D call: TRBD2 (5 bases). CDR1 is SGHTA, CDR2 FQGNSA, per germline. V lost 4 bases to trimming and J lost 4 bases, with 12 bases between them. The CDR3 consists of 14 residues. The CDR3: CASSSRYGADTQYF. CDR3 sequence (DNA): TGTGCCAGCAGCTCCAGATACGGGGCAGATACGCAGTATTTT.

J is TRBJ1-4 and V is TRBV19; TRBD1 is a possible D gene (5 bases). Trimming removed 7 bases at V and 6 bases at J, with 18 bases between. CDR1 is LNHDA, CDR2 SQIVND, per germline (reference sequence). This CDR3 comprises 15 residues. This CDR3 reads CASTPVGGRDEKLFF. The CDR3 DNA is TGTGCCAGTACCCCAGTCGGGGGGAGGGATGAAAAACTGTTTTTT.